This TCR beta chain was identified during a study of T cell responses to AZD1222 COVID-19 vaccine. Study-wide findings and caveats: Possibly, clonal diversity was underestimated; donors were largely white British and included more females. Only a handful of AZD1222 recipients were seropositive at baseline.

Pooled in the analysis were second doses at about 4 or about 12 weeks. Data came from immunoSEQ multiplex PCR; TCRdb stores just in-frame clones and leaves some out. The data contain about 110,000 clones, 89% of them singletons. The trim removed 3 bases at V and 9 bases at J, leaving 17 bases unmatched. The CDR3 loop spans 17 amino acids. The V gene's germline CDR1 is SGHVS and CDR2 FQNEAQ. This clone was seen only once. Its specificity is not known. V gene TRBV7-8 combines with J gene TRBJ2-7, with 10 bases identical to TRBD2. Sequencing used peripheral blood, obtained 28 days after the second AZD1222 dose. The receptor comes from an adult who received the AZD1222 COVID-19 vaccine. The CDR3 coding sequence is TGTGCCAGCAGCTTCCTAGCGGGAGCCCCGAATGGTGAAGTGCAGTACTTC. Protein product: CASSFLAGAPNGEVQYF.